This T cell receptor (beta chain) derives from a study of T-cell reconstitution after alpha-beta-depleted transplantation in children. Whole-study findings and limits: Surviving thymic progenitors and recipient T cells were the source of high TCRbeta diversity at day 60 in some patients.

The CDR3 spans 14 residues. V gave up 6 bases and J gave up 0 bases; unmatched junction bases: 4. The authors prepared the TCRbeta library with unique molecular identifiers. TCRdb re-called the PCR reads with MiXCR, one entry per CDR3 protein. The top ten hold under 30% of the sample, which has about 230,000 distinct CDR3 sequences, approximately 10% seen once. Comments on this clonotype: The antigen remains undetermined.

The chain recombines TRBV12-3 or TRBV12-4 with TRBJ2-5, with TRBD2 matching over 7 bases. The sequence came from a child younger than two with acute myeloid leukemia, due to receive a stem cell transplant. The starting material was PBMCs, obtained before TCRalphabeta/CD19-depleted stem cell transplant. CDR3 loop: CASSGGKYQETQYF. As DNA, the CDR3 is TGTGCCAGCAGCGGGGGGAAGTACCAAGAGACCCAGTACTTC.